This passage covers 28 T cell receptor beta chains from one sample sequenced in a study of cytomegalovirus exposure and HLA in healthy donors. PCR was performed using 60 Vbeta and 13 Jbeta primers. Assay used: immunoSEQ multiplex PCR; TCRdb lists only in-frame clones, some missing. In total, the table holds 80,000 to 95,000 clones. The sequencing sample was made of PBMCs. These receptors originate from a man over 45 in good health and CMV-seropositive.

This chain joins TRBV18 and TRBJ2-7; D may be TRBD2 (6 bases). V was cut by 1 base and J by 5 bases, with 18 bases left in between. This CDR3 region has 16 residues. In germline, CDR1 is KGHSH, CDR2 LQKENI. The CDR3 bases are TGTGCCAGCTCACCACGCCGGGACTCTATCGATGACGAGCAGTACTTC. This gives the protein CASSPRRDSIDDEQYF.

The V and J genes are TRBV7-6 and TRBJ2-1, with 10 bases lining up with TRBD2. Germline-derived CDR1 and CDR2 are SGHVS and FNYEAQ. The CDR3 totals 16 residues. Losses at the gene ends were 0 bases for V and 7 bases for J; bases not matched to a gene: 6. In nucleotides, the CDR3 is TGTGCCAGCAGCTTAGCGAGAGCGGGAGGGCGTAATGAGCAGTTCTTC. Amino acids: CASSLARAGGRNEQFF.

The rearrangement joins TRBV4-2 to TRBJ2-1, with a possible D match to TRBD1 (5 bases). Germline assignment: CDR1 LGHNA and CDR2 YNFKEQ. This CDR3 contains 17 residues. V dropped 1 base and J dropped 0 bases, with 13 bases sitting between them. CDR3 in DNA: TGTGCCAGCAGCCAAGGGGGCGTGGGTAGCTCCTACAATGAGCAGTTCTTC. As protein: CASSQGGVGSSYNEQFF.

The chain uses TRBV30 and TRBJ1-1; D is ambiguous. The germline V gene has CDR1 GTSNPN and CDR2 SVGIG (reference sequence). V lost 4 bases to trimming and J lost 7 bases, with 10 bases between them. CDR3 length: 11 amino acids. In DNA, the CDR3 is TGTGCCTGGAAGAGGATTGGTGAAGCTTTCTTT. Its protein is CAWKRIGEAFF.

In DNA, the CDR3 is TGTGCCATCAGTGCGGTTGAACAGGGGGTGTCCGGGGAGCTGTTTTTT. Translation gives CAISAVEQGVSGELFF. The chain combines TRBV10-3 with TRBJ2-2, with 8 positions matching TRBD1. Germline CDR1 reads ENHRY; CDR2 reads SYGVKD. V was pared by 4 bases and J by 6 bases, with 10 bases of the junction left unmatched. This CDR3 has 16 amino acids.

The CDR3 DNA reads as TGTGCCAGCAGTTGGTCAGGGGTGGAGAATGAAAAACTGTTTTTT. Translated: CASSWSGVENEKLFF. The rearrangement uses TRBV6-5 and TRBJ1-4, with D maybe TRBD1 (6 bases). The CDR3 has 15 amino acids. The germline gives CDR1 MNHEY, CDR2 SVGAGI. Trimming took off 4 bases at V and 5 bases at J, with 14 bases between the two ends.

The genes are TRBV11-2 and TRBJ1-1; D is unclear. The ends were cut back, 5 bases at V and 3 bases at J, with 22 bases in the middle. Germline V gene data show CDR1 as SGHAT and CDR2 as FQNNGV. The CDR3 spans 17 residues. In DNA, the CDR3 is TGTGCCAGCAGCCCACTCCCACGGGGAGGCCCCTACACTGAAGCTTTCTTT. Its protein product is CASSPLPRGGPYTEAFF.

The chain employs TRBV19 and TRBJ2-2; 7 bases are a match to TRBD1. CDR1 is LNHDA, CDR2 SQIVND, per germline (reference sequence). The J segment lost 2 bases and the V segment lost 6 bases, leaving 3 bases of the junction unmatched. The CDR3 runs to 14 residues. For the CDR3, the DNA is TGTGCCAGTAGCCGGGACAGCAACACCGGGGAGCTGTTTTTT. Protein: CASSRDSNTGELFF.

The chain employs TRBV6-6 and TRBJ2-1; a possible D gene is TRBD2 (5 bases). Germline lookup yields CDR1 MNHNY and CDR2 SVGAGI (reference sequence). The CDR3 loop spans 14 amino acids. V lost 5 bases to trimming and J lost 6 bases, with 14 bases between them. CDR3 region: CASSNQDRGNEQFF. As DNA, the CDR3 is TGTGCCAGCAGTAATCAGGACCGGGGCAATGAGCAGTTCTTC.

The rearrangement uses TRBV30 and TRBJ1-4, with D uncertain. Germline lookup yields CDR1 GTSNPN and CDR2 SVGIG (reference sequence). This CDR3 spans 12 amino acids. V was shortened by 3 bases and J by 8 bases, with 10 bases between the two germline ends. The CDR3 DNA follows: TGTGCCTGGAGCCCTTTCGGGGAAAAACTGTTTTTT. It is translated as CAWSPFGEKLFF. The full variable domain, with the rest looked up from reference TRBV30 and TRBJ1-4, is SQTIHQWPATLVQPVGSPLSLECTVEGTSNPNLYWYRQAAGRGLQLLFYSVGIGQISSEVPQNLSASRPQDRQFILSSKKLLLSDSGFYLCAWSPFGEKLFFGSGTQLSVL.

The rearrangement joins TRBV10-2 to TRBJ1-1; 8 positions match TRBD1. Germline V gives CDR1 WSHSY, CDR2 SAAADI. V was clipped by 6 bases and J by 4 bases; unmatched bases: 4. The CDR3 length is 13 residues. The CDR3: CASSHGQGTEAFF. In DNA, the CDR3 is TGCGCCAGCAGCCACGGACAGGGCACTGAAGCTTTCTTT.

The chain employs TRBV5-1 and TRBJ2-2, with D hard to call. Germline CDR1 and CDR2: SGHRS and YFSETQ. V dropped 4 bases and J dropped 5 bases, with 3 bases sitting between them. CDR3 length: 11 residues. The DNA of the CDR3 is TGCGCCAGCAGCCGTACCGGGGAGCTGTTTTTT. This encodes CASSRTGELFF. Looking up the rest from reference TRBV5-1 and TRBJ2-2 gives the full variable domain: KAGVTQTPRYLIKTRGQQVTLSCSPISGHRSVSWYQQTPGQGLQFLFEYFSETQRNKGNFPGRFSGRQFSNSRSEMNVSTLELGDSALYLCASSRTGELFFGEGSRLTVL.

The chain combines TRBV25-1 with TRBJ1-5, with D perhaps matching TRBD1 (5 bases). V lost 4 bases and J lost 5, with 9 bases in between. The CDR3 is 13 amino acids. Germline V CDR1 and CDR2: MGHDK, SYGVNS. The CDR3 reads CASSGQGDQPQHF. The CDR3 DNA reads as TGTGCCAGCAGTGGGCAGGGTGATCAGCCCCAGCATTTT.

The V and J genes are TRBV10-3 and TRBJ1-3; TRBD1 is a possible D gene (6 bases). Trimming took 2 bases from V and 6 from J, leaving 14 bases between them. The CDR3 is 15 residues long. Germline CDR1 ENHRY, CDR2 SYGVKD. The CDR3 reads CAISEGPGAPNTIYF. The CDR3 bases are TGTGCCATCAGTGAGGGACCAGGGGCCCCAAACACCATATATTTT.

CDR3 loop: CAWSEASPGAFF. The CDR3 DNA reads as TGTGCCTGGAGTGAGGCCTCCCCGGGAGCTTTCTTT. The chain links TRBV30 to TRBJ1-1; no definite D call. Trimming left V 1 base short and J 10 bases short, with 13 bases between. CDR3 size: 12 residues. The germline CDR1 and CDR2 sequences are GTSNPN and SVGIG (reference sequence).

The rearrangement links TRBV10-3 to TRBJ1-2; 7 bases line up with TRBD1. The V segment lost 2 bases and the J segment 4 bases; nucleotides outside the gene matches: 7. The CDR3 is 15 amino acids. Germline CDR1 ENHRY, CDR2 SYGVKD. CDR3 in DNA: TGTGCCATCAGTGAGGGGACAGAAAAACTCTATGGCTACACCTTC. This translates into CAISEGTEKLYGYTF.

V is TRBV30 and J is TRBJ2-3, with 8 bases identical to TRBD2. The trim removed 4 bases at V and 2 bases at J, leaving 5 bases unmatched. CDR1 and CDR2 from the germline V gene are GTSNPN and SVGIG (reference sequence). The CDR3 sequence is 14 residues long. The CDR3 DNA reads TGTGCCTGGAAAGCGGGAGACCTCACAGATACGCAGTATTTT. Its protein product is CAWKAGDLTDTQYF.

This rearrangement joins TRBV6-1 to TRBJ2-4; D is undetermined. Germline V gene lookup returns CDR1 MNHNS and CDR2 SASEGT. The CDR3 totals 15 residues. Trimming cost V 9 bases and J 6 bases, with 21 bases left between them. The CDR3 loop reads CASSSRVGETNIQYF. The CDR3 nucleotides are TGTGCCAGTAGCTCACGGGTAGGTGAGACAAACATTCAGTACTTC.

V gene TRBV30 combines with J gene TRBJ2-5, with D unresolved. Germline V gene sequence: CDR1 GTSNPN, CDR2 SVGIG (reference sequence). CDR3 length equals 13 residues. Trimming took 0 bases from V and 2 from J, leaving 7 bases between them. The chain's CDR3 is CAWSVRRQETQYF. In DNA, the CDR3 is TGTGCCTGGAGTGTACGGAGACAAGAGACCCAGTACTTC.

The chain links TRBV6-5 to TRBJ2-1; 7 bases are shared with TRBD1. Germline V gives CDR1 MNHEY, CDR2 SVGAGI. CDR3 length: 15 residues. Trimming cost V 5 bases and J 3 bases; bases outside gene matches: 7. The CDR3 here is CASSTDRFLYNEQFF. CDR3 nucleotide sequence: TGTGCCAGCAGTACGGACAGGTTCCTCTACAATGAGCAGTTCTTC.

The chain links TRBV30 to TRBJ1-1; 9 positions agree with TRBD1. The V segment lost 3 bases and the J segment 3 bases; nucleotides outside the gene matches: 8. This CDR3 is 15 amino acids long. Germline V CDR1 and CDR2: GTSNPN, SVGIG (reference sequence). The CDR3 here is CAWSGTGWRHTEAFF. The CDR3 DNA follows: TGTGCCTGGAGCGGGACAGGGTGGAGGCACACTGAAGCTTTCTTT.

The chain links TRBV5-1 to TRBJ1-1; D remains ambiguous. This CDR3 has 13 residues. The germline V gene has CDR1 SGHRS and CDR2 YFSETQ. Trimming took 0 bases from V and 5 from J, leaving 8 bases between them. The CDR3 loop reads CASSLGGGTEAFF. CDR3 DNA sequence: TGCGCCAGCAGCTTGGGCGGAGGAACTGAAGCTTTCTTT.

V is TRBV11-1 and J is TRBJ2-2; 8 bases are shared with TRBD1. Trimming cost V 5 bases and J 2 bases; bases outside gene matches: 10. CDR3 length equals 17 residues. Germline lookup yields CDR1 SGHAT and CDR2 FQDESV (reference sequence). CDR3 sequence: CASSQVGQDLNTGELFF. In DNA, the CDR3 is TGTGCCAGCAGCCAGGTGGGACAGGACCTAAACACCGGGGAGCTGTTTTTT. The whole variable domain, remainder taken from reference TRBV11-1 and TRBJ2-2, is EAEVAQSPRYKITEKSQAVAFWCDPISGHATLYWYRQILGQGPELLVQFQDESVVDDSQLPKDRFSAERLKGVDSTLKIQPAELGDSAMYLCASSQVGQDLNTGELFFGEGSRLTVL.

The chain has TRBV11-2 and TRBJ2-7, with 8 bases lining up with TRBD1. This CDR3 is 13 amino acids long. J gave up 5 bases and V 5 bases, and 5 bases lay outside the gene matches. The V gene's germline CDR1 is SGHAT and CDR2 FQNNGV. CDR3 residues: CASSLDRGHEQYV. DNA for the CDR3: TGTGCCAGCAGCCTCGACAGGGGCCACGAGCAGTACGTC.

The genes are TRBV6-5 and TRBJ1-2, with TRBD1 identical over 9 bases. CDR1 and CDR2 (germline): MNHEY, SVGAGI. The trim removed 5 bases at V and 7 bases at J, leaving 5 bases unmatched. The CDR3 runs 13 residues. CDR3 DNA sequence: TGTGCCAGCAGTCCGGACAGGGGACGTGGCTACACCTTC. This codes for CASSPDRGRGYTF.

This chain joins TRBV19 and TRBJ2-1, with 8 nucleotides matching TRBD2. Germline CDR1 and CDR2: LNHDA and SQIVND (reference sequence). With 6 bases clipped from V and 9 bases from J, the junction kept 10 bases outside the gene matches. This CDR3 has 14 residues. For the CDR3, the DNA is TGTGCCAGTAGGCTCCGGGAGGGCCGGGGTGAGCAGTTCTTC. Protein sequence: CASRLREGRGEQFF.

The chain couples TRBV20-1 to TRBJ2-5, with D perhaps TRBD2 (6 bases). CDR1 and CDR2 (germline): DFQATT, SNEGSKA (reference sequence). This CDR3 spans 11 amino acids. This CDR3 is CVGGNQETQYF. Written as DNA, the CDR3 is TGCGTAGGAGGGAACCAAGAGACCCAGTACTTC.

The gene calls are TRBV5-1 and TRBJ2-1, with D possibly being TRBD1 (6 bases). This CDR3 contains 13 residues. V was pared by 4 bases and J by 6 bases, with 11 bases between. Germline loops: CDR1 SGHRS, CDR2 YFSETQ. CDR3 amino acids: CASSVRQANEQFF. The CDR3 DNA reads as TGCGCCAGCAGCGTTAGACAGGCCAATGAGCAGTTCTTC.